The clone carrying this T cell receptor (gamma chain) is labeled as large (0.1 to 1%). Its antigen is currently unknown. The data belong to a study of intestinal T cells in coeliac disease. Turning to the study itself: TRG cohort coeliac patients averaged approximately 16 years; controls averaged 54.8.

The TRG library came from 200 ng of biopsy DNA amplified with LymphoTrack primers. TCRdb reanalysed the multiplex PCR reads via CATT. The sample holds 790 or so gamma-chain clones; approximately 50% are singletons and the top ten take around 15%. Findings and caveats of the study: Age differed significantly between coeliac patients and controls.

For each case, the template was genomic DNA from ten roughly 4.8-µm formalin-fixed paraffin-embedded scrolls. Duodenal biopsies that were formalin-fixed, paraffin-embedded, fully anonymised and surplus to diagnostic needs were used. Unmatched junction bases numbered 6, after V lost 0 bases and J lost 7 bases. The germline CDR1 and CDR2 sequences are EGSTGY and YDSYTSSV. This CDR3 is built from 13 residues. What was sequenced was a duodenal biopsy. The V gene is TRGV4, the J gene TRGJ1 or TRGJ2. The sequence was collected from a human donor with celiac disease. CDR3 sequence reads: CATWDGPWYKKLF. CDR3 DNA sequence: TGTGCCACCTGGGATGGGCCCTGGTATAAGAAACTCTTT.